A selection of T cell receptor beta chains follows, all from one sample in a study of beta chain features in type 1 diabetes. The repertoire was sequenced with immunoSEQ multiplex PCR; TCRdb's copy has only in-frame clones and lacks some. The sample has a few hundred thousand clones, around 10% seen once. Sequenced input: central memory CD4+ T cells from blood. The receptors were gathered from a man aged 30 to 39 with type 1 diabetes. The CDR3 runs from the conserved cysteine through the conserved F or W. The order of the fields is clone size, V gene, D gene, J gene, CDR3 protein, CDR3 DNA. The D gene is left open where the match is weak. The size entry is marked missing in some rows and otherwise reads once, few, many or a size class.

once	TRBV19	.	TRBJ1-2	CASSINSNYGYTF	TGTGCCAGTAGTATAAATAGCAACTATGGCTACACCTTC
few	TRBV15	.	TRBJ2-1	CATSRDPTRSSYNEQFF	TGTGCCACCAGCAGAGATCCTACTAGAAGCTCCTACAATGAGCAGTTCTTC
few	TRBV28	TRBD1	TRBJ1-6	CAVNLEGQGNSPLHF	TGTGCCGTCAACCTGGAGGGACAGGGGAACTCACCCCTCCACTTT
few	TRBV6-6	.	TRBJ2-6	CASSLDQGANVLTF	TGTGCCAGCAGCCTGGACCAAGGGGCCAACGTCCTGACTTTC
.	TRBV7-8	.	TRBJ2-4	CASSLGTKLAKNIQYF	TGTGCCAGCAGCTTAGGGACAAAACTAGCCAAAAACATTCAGTACTTC
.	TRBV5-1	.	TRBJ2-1	CASSLEGAGGYNEQFF	TGCGCCAGCAGCTTGGAAGGGGCAGGGGGGTACAATGAGCAGTTCTTC
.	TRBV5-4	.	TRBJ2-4	CASSLGGPRNIQYF	TGTGCCAGCAGCTTAGGAGGGCCGAGGAACATTCAGTACTTC
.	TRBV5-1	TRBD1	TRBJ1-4	CASRQGWSTNEKLFF	TGCGCCAGCAGACAGGGGTGGTCCACTAATGAAAAACTGTTTTTT
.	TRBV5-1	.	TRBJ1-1	CASSPGTRMNTEAFF	TGCGCCAGCAGCCCCGGGACGAGGATGAACACTGAAGCTTTCTTT
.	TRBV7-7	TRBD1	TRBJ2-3	CASSFGQGSTDTQYF	TGTGCCAGCAGCTTCGGACAGGGAAGTACAGATACGCAGTATTTT
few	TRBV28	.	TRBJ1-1	CASLPPTGRGTEAFF	TGTGCCAGCCTTCCTCCCACGGGGCGCGGCACTGAAGCTTTCTTT
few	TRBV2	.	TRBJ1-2	CASRDRIYYGYTF	TGTGCCAGCAGAGACAGGATATACTATGGCTACACCTTC
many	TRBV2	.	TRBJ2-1	CASSEGAPSYNEQFF	TGTGCCAGCAGTGAGGGGGCTCCATCCTACAATGAGCAGTTCTTC
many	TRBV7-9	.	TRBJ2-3	CASSLQGGRTDTQYF	TGTGCCAGCAGCTTACAGGGGGGCCGCACAGATACGCAGTATTTT
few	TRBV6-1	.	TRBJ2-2	CAISTPKSNTGELFF	TGTGCCATCAGTACTCCAAAATCGAACACCGGGGAGCTGTTTTTT
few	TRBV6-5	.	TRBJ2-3	CASRLSLGQGAQYF	TGTGCCAGCAGATTATCTCTCGGCCAGGGAGCGCAGTATTTT
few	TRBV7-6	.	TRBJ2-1	CASSLVSGSYNEQFF	TGTGCCAGCAGCTTAGTGTCGGGGTCCTACAATGAGCAGTTCTTC
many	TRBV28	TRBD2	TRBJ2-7	CASSTPGGRVYEQYF	TGTGCCAGCAGTACCCCGGGGGGAAGGGTCTACGAGCAGTACTTC
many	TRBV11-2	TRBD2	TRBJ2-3	CASSLVAGVTDTQYF	TGTGCCAGCAGCTTAGTAGCGGGAGTCACAGATACGCAGTATTTT
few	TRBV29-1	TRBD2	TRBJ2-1	CSVDKAGVYNEQFF	TGCAGCGTTGATAAGGCGGGAGTCTACAATGAGCAGTTCTTC
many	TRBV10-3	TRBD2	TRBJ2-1	CAIREGLADEQFF	TGTGCCATCAGGGAGGGACTAGCGGATGAGCAGTTCTTC
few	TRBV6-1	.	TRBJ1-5	CATADYGQPQHF	TGTGCCACTGCCGACTATGGCCAGCCCCAGCATTTT
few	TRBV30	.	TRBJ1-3	CAWNRGNTIYF	TGTGCCTGGAATCGTGGGAACACCATATATTTT
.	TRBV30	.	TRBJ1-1	CASETRMRTEAFF	TGTGCCTCGGAAACGAGAATGAGAACTGAAGCTTTCTTT
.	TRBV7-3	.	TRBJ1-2	CASSFRGGYTF	TGTGCCAGCAGCTTCAGGGGAGGCTACACCTTC
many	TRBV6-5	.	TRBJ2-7	CASSYQARGSYEQYF	TGTGCCAGCAGTTATCAGGCACGGGGGTCCTACGAGCAGTACTTC
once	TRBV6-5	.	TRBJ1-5	CASRDQSNQPQHF	TGTGCCAGCAGGGATCAGAGCAATCAGCCCCAGCATTTT
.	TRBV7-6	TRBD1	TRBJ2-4	CASSSSRGLENIQYF	TGTGCCAGCAGCTCCTCCAGGGGGTTGGAGAACATTCAGTACTTC
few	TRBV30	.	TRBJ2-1	CAWSRKGSYNEQFF	TGTGCCTGGAGCCGGAAAGGCTCCTACAATGAGCAGTTCTTC
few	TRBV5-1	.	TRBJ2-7	CASSPLTGSYEQYF	TGCGCCAGCAGCCCCCTCACAGGGTCCTACGAGCAGTACTTC
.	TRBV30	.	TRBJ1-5	CAWSSVDSHNQPQHF	TGTGCCTGGAGTTCAGTGGACAGCCACAATCAGCCCCAGCATTTT
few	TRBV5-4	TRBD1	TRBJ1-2	CASSLAQGAYYGYTF	TGTGCCAGCAGCTTGGCACAGGGGGCCTACTATGGCTACACCTTC
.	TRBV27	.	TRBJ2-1	CASSLKEYYNEQFF	TGTGCCAGCAGTTTAAAGGAGTACTACAATGAGCAGTTCTTC
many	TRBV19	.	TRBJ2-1	CASKGAFISYNEQFF	TGTGCCAGTAAAGGGGCCTTCATCTCCTACAATGAGCAGTTCTTC
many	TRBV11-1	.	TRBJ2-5	CASSFNPRETQYF	TGTGCCAGCAGCTTTAACCCTAGAGAGACCCAGTACTTC
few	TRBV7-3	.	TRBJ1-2	CASSLNSGRGGYTF	TGTGCCAGCAGCTTAAATTCCGGACGGGGTGGCTACACCTTC
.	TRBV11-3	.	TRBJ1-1	CASSLASVAEAFF	TGTGCCAGCAGCTTAGCCAGCGTCGCTGAAGCTTTCTTT
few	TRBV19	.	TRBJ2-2	CASTQSGVLPGELFF	TGTGCCAGTACCCAATCGGGGGTCCTCCCCGGGGAGCTGTTTTTT